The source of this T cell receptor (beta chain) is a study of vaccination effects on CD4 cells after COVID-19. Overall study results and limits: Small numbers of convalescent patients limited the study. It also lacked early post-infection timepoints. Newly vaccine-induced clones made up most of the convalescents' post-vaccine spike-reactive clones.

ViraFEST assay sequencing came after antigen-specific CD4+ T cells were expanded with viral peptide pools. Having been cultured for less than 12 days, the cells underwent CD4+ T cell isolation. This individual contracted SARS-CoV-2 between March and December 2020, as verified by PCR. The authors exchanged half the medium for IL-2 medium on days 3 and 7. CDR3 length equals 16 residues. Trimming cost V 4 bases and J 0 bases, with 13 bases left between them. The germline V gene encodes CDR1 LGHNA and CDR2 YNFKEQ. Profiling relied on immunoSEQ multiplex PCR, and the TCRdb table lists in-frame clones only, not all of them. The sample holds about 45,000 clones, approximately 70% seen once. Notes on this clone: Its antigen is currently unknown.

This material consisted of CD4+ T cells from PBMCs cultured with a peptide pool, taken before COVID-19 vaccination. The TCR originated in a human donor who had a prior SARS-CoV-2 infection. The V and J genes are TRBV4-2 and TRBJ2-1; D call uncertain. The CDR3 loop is CASSLAKTRSYNEQFF. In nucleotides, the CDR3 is TGTGCCAGCAGCCTAGCAAAGACCCGCTCCTACAATGAGCAGTTCTTC.